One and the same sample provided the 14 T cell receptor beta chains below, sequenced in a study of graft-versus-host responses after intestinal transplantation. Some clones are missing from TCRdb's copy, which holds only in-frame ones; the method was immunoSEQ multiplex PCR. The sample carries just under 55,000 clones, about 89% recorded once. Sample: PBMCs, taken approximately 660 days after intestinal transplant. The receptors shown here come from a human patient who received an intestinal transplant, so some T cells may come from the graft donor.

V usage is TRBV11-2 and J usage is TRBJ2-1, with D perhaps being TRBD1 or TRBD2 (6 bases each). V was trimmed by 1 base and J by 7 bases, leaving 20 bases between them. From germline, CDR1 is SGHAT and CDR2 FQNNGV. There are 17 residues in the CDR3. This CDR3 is CASSLALVGGRRNEQFF. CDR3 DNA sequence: TGTGCCAGCAGCTTAGCTTTGGTCGGGGGCCGGAGGAATGAGCAGTTCTTC.

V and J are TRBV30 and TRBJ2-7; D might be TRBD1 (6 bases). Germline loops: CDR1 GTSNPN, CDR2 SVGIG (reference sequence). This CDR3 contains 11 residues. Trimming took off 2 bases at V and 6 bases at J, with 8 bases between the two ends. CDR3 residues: CAWSPGAEQYF. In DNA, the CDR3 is TGTGCCTGGAGTCCAGGGGCCGAGCAGTACTTC.

CDR3: CASSPGGRNYGYTF. CDR3 sequence (DNA): TGTGCCAGCAGCCCGGGGGGGCGCAACTATGGCTACACCTTC. The chain is built from TRBV14 and TRBJ1-2, with TRBD1 as a possible D gene (6 bases). Germline V gene lookup returns CDR1 SGHDN and CDR2 FVKESK. The CDR3 spans 14 residues. Trimming left V 4 bases short and J 2 bases short, with 11 bases between.

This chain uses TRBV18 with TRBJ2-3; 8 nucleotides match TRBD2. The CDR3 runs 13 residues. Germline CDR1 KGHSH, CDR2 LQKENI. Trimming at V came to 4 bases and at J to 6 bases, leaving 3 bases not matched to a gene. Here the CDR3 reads CASSLGGADTQYF. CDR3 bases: TGTGCCAGCTCACTCGGGGGGGCCGATACGCAGTATTTT.

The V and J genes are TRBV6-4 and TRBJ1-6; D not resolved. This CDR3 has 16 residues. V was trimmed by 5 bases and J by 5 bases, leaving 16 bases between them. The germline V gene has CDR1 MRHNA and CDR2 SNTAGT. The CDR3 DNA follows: TGTGCCAGCAGTTTATCCCGGGTAGAGGATAATTCACCCCTCCACTTT. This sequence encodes CASSLSRVEDNSPLHF.

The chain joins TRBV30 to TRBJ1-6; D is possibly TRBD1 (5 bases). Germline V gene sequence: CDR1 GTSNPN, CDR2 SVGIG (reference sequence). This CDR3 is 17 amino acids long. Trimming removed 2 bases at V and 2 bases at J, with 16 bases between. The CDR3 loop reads CAWSSTAGLTYNSPLHF. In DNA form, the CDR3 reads TGTGCCTGGAGTAGTACAGCAGGGCTGACCTATAATTCACCCCTCCACTTT.

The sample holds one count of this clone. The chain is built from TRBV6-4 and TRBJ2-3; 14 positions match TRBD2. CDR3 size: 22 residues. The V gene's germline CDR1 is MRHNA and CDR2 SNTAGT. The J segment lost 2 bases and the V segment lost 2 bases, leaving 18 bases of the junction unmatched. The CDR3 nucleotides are TGTGCCAGCAGTGACCTCACCGGGACTAGCGGGGGCCCCTCTAAGTACACAGATACGCAGTATTTT. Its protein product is CASSDLTGTSGGPSKYTDTQYF.

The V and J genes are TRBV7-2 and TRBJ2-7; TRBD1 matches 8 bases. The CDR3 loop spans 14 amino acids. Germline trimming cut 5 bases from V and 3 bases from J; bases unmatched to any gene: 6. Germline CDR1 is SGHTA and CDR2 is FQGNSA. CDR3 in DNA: TGTGCCAGCAGCCGCGGGACAGGATTCTACGAGCAGTACTTC. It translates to CASSRGTGFYEQYF.

This CDR3 is CASSGVATDTQYF. For the CDR3, the DNA is TGTGCCAGCAGCGGGGTGGCCACAGATACGCAGTATTTT. V is TRBV9 and J is TRBJ2-3; D gene ambiguous. V lost 3 bases to trimming and J lost 2 bases, with 7 bases between them. The CDR3 contains 13 residues. The germline gives CDR1 SGDLS, CDR2 YYNGEE. The whole variable domain, remainder taken from reference TRBV9 and TRBJ2-3, is DSGVTQTPKHLITATGQRVTLRCSPRSGDLSVYWYQQSLDQGLQFLIQYYNGEERAKGNILERFSAQQFPDLHSELNLSSLELGDSALYFCASSGVATDTQYFGPGTRLTVL.

CDR3 loop: CASSLSRNTEAFF. In DNA form, the CDR3 reads TGTGCCAGCAGCTTAAGCAGAAACACTGAAGCTTTCTTT. The chain combines TRBV7-3 with TRBJ1-1; D is unresolved. V lost 1 base to trimming and J lost 2 bases, with 5 bases between them. The CDR3 is 13 amino acids. CDR1 and CDR2 from the germline V gene are SGHTA and FQGTGA.

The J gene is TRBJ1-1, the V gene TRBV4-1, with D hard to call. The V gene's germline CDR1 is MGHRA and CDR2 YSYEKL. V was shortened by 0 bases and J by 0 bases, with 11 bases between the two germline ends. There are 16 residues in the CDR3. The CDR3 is CASSQDGAALNTEAFF. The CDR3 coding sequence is TGCGCCAGCAGCCAAGATGGCGCAGCGTTGAACACTGAAGCTTTCTTT.

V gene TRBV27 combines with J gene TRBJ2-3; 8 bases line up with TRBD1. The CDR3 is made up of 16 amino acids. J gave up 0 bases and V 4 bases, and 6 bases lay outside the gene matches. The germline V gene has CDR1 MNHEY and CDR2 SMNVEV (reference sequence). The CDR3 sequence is CASSYGTGQSTDTQYF. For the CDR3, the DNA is TGTGCCAGCAGTTATGGGACAGGCCAAAGCACAGATACGCAGTATTTT.

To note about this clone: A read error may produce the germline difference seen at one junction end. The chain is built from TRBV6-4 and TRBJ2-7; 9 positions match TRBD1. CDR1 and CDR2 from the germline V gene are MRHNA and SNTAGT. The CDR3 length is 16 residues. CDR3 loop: CASSYSDRGGSYEQYF. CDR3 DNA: TGTGCCAGCAGTTACTCGGACAGGGGCGGTTCCTACGAGCAGTACTTC.

The CDR3 sequence: CASSSSIRGPIKPLGEDTEAFF. The CDR3 coding sequence is TGTGCCAGCAGTAGCAGCATCAGGGGGCCCATCAAACCCCTGGGTGAGGACACTGAAGCTTTCTTT. The genes are TRBV2 and TRBJ1-1; 8 nucleotides match TRBD1. This CDR3 is built from 22 residues. The junction had 29 bases not matched to a gene; V was cut back by 5 bases and J by 3 bases. Per the germline V gene, CDR1 is SNHLY and CDR2 is FYNNEI.